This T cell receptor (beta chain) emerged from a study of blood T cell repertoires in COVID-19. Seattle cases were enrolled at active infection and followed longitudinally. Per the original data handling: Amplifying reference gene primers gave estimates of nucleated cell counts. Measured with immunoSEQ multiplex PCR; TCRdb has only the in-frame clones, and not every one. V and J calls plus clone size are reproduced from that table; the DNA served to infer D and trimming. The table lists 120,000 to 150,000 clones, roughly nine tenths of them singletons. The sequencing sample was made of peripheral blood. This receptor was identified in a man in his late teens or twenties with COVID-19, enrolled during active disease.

The CDR3 DNA reads TGTGCCAGCTTGGGACAGGGCTACGAGCAGTACTTC. It specifies CASLGQGYEQYF. The chain couples TRBV2 to TRBJ2-7; 9 bases match TRBD1. V shed 8 bases, J shed 3 bases, and the junction held 2 bases outside the gene matches. CDR1 is SNHLY, CDR2 FYNNEI, per germline. This CDR3 is 12 amino acids long.